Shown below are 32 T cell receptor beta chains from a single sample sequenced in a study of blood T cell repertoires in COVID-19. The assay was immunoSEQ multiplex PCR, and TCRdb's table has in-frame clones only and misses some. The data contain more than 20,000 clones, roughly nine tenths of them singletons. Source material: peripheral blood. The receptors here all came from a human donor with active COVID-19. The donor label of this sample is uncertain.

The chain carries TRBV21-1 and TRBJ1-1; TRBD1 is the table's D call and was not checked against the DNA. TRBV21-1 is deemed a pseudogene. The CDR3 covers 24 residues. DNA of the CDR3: TGTGCCAGCAGCAAATTCGAGGGACAGGGGGTGTTTCAGTCGGTACTTTTCATGAACACTGAAGCTTTCTTT. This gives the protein CASSKFEGQGVFQSVLFMNTEAFF.

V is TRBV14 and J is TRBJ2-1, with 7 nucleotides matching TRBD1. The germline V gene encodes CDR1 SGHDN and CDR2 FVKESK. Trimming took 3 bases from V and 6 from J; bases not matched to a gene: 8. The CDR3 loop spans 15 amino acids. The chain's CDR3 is CASSQRTGSGNEQFF. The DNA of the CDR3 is TGTGCCAGCAGCCAGAGGACAGGATCGGGCAATGAGCAGTTCTTC.

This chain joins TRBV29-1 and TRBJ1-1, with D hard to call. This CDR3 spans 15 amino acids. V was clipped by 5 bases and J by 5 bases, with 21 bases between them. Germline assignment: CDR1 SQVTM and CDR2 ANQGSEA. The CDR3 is CSVPSRPPRQTEAFF. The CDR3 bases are TGCAGCGTTCCCTCTAGACCTCCCCGGCAGACTGAAGCTTTCTTT.

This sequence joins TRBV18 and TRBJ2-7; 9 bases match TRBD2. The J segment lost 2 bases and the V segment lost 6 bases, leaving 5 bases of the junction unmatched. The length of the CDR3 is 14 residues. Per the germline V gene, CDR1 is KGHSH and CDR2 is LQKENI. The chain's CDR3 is CASSPSGTAYEQYF. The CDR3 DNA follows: TGTGCCAGCTCCCCTAGCGGGACCGCCTACGAGCAGTACTTC. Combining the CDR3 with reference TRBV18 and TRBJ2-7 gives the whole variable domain NAGVMQNPRHLVRRRGQEARLRCSPMKGHSHVYWYRQLPEEGLKFMVYLQKENIIDESGMPKERFSAEFPKEGPSILRIQQVVRGDSAAYFCASSPSGTAYEQYFGPGTRLTVT.

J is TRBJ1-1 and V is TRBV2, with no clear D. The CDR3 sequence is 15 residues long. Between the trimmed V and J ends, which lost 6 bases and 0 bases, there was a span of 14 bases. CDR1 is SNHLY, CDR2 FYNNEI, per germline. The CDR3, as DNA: TGTGCCAGCAGCGAGTCCCCGAGGATGAACACTGAAGCTTTCTTT. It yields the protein CASSESPRMNTEAFF.

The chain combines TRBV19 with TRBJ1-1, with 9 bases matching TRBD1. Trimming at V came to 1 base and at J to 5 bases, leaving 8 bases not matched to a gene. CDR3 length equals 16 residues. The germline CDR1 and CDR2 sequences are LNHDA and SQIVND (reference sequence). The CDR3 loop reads CASSIVWTGARTEAFF. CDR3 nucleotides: TGTGCCAGTAGTATAGTCTGGACAGGGGCAAGAACTGAAGCTTTCTTT.

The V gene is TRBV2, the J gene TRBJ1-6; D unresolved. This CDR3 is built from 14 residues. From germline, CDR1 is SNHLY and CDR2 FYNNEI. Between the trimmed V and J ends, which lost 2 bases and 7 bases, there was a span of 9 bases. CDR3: CASSEHTSNSPLHF. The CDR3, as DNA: TGTGCCAGCAGTGAACACACCTCCAATTCACCCCTCCACTTT.

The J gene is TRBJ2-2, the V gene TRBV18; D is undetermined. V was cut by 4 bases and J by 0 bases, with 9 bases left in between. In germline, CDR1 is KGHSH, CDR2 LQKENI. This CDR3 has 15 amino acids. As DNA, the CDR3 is TGTGCCAGCTCACAAGAGGTCGCGAACACCGGGGAGCTGTTTTTT. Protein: CASSQEVANTGELFF.

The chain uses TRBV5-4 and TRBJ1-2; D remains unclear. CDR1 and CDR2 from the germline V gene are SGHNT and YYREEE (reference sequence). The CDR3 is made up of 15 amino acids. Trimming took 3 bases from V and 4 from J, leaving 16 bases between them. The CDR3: CASSSHRYGPYGYTF. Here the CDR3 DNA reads TGTGCCAGCAGCTCCCACAGATATGGGCCCTATGGCTACACCTTC. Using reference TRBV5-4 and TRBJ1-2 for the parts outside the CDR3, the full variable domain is ETGVTQSPTHLIKTRGQQVTLRCSSQSGHNTVSWYQQALGQGPQFIFQYYREEENGRGNFPPRFSGLQFPNYSSELNVNALELDDSALYLCASSSHRYGPYGYTFGSGTRLTVV.

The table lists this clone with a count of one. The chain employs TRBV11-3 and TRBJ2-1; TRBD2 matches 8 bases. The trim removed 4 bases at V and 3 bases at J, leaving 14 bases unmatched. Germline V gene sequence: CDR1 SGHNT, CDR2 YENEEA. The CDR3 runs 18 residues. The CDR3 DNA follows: TGTGCCAGCAGCTCCCGGGAGCCCGGGGGGGCTAACTACAATGAGCAGTTCTTC. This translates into CASSSREPGGANYNEQFF.

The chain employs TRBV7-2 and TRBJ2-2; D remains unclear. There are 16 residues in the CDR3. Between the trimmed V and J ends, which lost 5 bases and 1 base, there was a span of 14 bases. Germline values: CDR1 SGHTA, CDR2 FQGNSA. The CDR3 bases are TGTGCCAGCAGCCCCGCCGCTGCGGTGAACACCGGGGAGCTGTTTTTT. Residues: CASSPAAAVNTGELFF. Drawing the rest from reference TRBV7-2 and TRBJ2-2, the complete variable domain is GAGVSQSPSNKVTEKGKDVELRCDPISGHTALYWYRQSLGQGLEFLIYFQGNSAPDKSGLPSDRFSAERTGGSVSTLTIQRTQQEDSAVYLCASSPAAAVNTGELFFGEGSRLTVL.

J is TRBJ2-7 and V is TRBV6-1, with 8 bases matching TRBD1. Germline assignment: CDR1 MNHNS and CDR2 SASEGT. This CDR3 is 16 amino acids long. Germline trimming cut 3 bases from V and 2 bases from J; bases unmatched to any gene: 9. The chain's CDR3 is CASSDGGTGSPYEQYF. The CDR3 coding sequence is TGTGCCAGCAGTGACGGAGGGACAGGCTCCCCCTACGAGCAGTACTTC.

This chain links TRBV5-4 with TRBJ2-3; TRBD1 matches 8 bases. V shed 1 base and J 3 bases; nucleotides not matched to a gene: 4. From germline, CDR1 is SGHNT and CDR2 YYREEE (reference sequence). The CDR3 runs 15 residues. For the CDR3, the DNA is TGTGCCAGCAGCTTGCCCGGACAGGGAACAGATACGCAGTATTTT. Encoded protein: CASSLPGQGTDTQYF.

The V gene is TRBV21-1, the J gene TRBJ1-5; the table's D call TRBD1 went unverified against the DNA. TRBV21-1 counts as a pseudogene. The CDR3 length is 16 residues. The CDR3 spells CAINTSTVYSNQPQHF. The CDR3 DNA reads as TGTGCCATTAACACCTCGACAGTCTATAGCAATCAGCCCCAGCATTTT.

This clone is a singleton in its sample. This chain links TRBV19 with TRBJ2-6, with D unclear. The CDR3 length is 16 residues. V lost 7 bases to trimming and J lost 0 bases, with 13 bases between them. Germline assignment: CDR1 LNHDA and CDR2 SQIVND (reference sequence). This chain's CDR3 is CASTAGPLSGANVLTF. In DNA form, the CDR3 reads TGTGCCAGTACAGCAGGTCCACTCTCTGGGGCCAACGTCCTGACTTTC.

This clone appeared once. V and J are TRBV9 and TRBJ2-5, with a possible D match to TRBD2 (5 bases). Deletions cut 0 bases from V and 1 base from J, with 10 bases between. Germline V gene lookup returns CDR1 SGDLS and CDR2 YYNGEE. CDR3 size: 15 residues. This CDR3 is CASSVEAGVQETQYF. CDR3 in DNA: TGTGCCAGCAGCGTAGAAGCCGGGGTCCAAGAGACCCAGTACTTC.

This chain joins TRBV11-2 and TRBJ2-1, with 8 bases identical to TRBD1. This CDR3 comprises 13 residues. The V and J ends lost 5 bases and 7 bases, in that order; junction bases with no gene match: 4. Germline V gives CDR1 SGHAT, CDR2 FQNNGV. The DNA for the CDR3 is TGTGCCAGCAGCCCGGACAGGGTTAATGAGCAGTTCTTC. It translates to CASSPDRVNEQFF. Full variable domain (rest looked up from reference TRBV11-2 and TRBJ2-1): EAGVAQSPRYKIIEKRQSVAFWCNPISGHATLYWYQQILGQGPKLLIQFQNNGVVDDSQLPKDRFSAERLKGVDSTLKIQPAKLEDSAVYLCASSPDRVNEQFFGPGTRLTVL.

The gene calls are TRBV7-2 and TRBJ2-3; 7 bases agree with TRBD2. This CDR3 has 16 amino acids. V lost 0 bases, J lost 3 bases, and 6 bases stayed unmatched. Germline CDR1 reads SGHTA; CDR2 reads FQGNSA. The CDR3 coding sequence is TGTGCCAGCAGCTTAGCGGGAGGGCCGTCGACAGATACGCAGTATTTT. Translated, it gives CASSLAGGPSTDTQYF.

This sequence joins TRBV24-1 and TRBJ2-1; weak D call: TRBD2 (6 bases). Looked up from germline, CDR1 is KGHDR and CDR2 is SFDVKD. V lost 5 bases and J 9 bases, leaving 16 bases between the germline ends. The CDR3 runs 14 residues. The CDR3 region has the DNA TGTGCCACCAGTGGTGGGCTAGTGGAGGGTGAGCAGTTCTTC. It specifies CATSGGLVEGEQFF.

As DNA, the CDR3 is TGTGCCAGCAGCACGGAACGGACAGGGGCCGGTCAACTGTTTTTT. Amino acid sequence: CASSTERTGAGQLFF. The chain combines TRBV5-5 with TRBJ1-4; TRBD1 agrees at 9 bases. Germline lookup yields CDR1 SGHKS and CDR2 YYEKEE (reference sequence). This CDR3 has 15 amino acids. Unmatched junction bases numbered 13, after V lost 4 bases and J lost 12 bases.

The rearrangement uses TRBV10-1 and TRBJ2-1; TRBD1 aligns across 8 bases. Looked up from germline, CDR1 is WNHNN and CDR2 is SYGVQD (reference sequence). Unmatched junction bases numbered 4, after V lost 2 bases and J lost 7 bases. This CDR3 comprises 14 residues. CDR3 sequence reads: CASSEVTGGNEQFF. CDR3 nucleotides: TGCGCCAGCAGTGAGGTCACAGGGGGGAATGAGCAGTTCTTC.

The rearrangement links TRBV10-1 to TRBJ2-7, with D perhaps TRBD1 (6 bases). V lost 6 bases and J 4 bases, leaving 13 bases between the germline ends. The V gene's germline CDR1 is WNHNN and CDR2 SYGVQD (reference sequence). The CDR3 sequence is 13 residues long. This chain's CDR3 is CASSRDTNYEQYF. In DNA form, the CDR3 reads TGCGCCAGCAGCCGGGACACTAATTACGAGCAGTACTTC.

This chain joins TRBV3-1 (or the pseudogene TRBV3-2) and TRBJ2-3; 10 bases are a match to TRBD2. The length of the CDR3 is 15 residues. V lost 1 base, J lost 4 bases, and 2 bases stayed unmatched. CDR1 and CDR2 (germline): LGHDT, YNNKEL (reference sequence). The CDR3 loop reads CASSQVAGGADTQYF. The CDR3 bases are TGTGCCAGCAGCCAAGTAGCGGGGGGCGCAGATACGCAGTATTTT.

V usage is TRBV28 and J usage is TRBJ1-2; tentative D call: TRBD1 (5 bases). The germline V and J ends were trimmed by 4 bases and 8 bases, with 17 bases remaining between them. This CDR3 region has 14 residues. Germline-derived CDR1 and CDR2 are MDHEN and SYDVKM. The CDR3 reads CASSSGASHRGYTF. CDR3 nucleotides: TGTGCCAGCAGTTCTGGGGCCTCCCATCGGGGCTACACCTTC.

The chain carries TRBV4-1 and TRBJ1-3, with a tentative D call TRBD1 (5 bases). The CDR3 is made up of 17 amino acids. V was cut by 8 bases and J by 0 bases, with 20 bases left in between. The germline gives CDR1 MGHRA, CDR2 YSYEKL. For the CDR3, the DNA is TGCGCCAGCCAGGGACTTACGGGCCGCCCCTCTGGAAACACCATATATTTT. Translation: CASQGLTGRPSGNTIYF.

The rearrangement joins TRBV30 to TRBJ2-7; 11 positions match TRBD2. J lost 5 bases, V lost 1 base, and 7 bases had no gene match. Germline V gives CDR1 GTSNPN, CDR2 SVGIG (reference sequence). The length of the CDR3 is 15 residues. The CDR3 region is CAWSGPSGGTDEQYF. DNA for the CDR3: TGTGCCTGGAGTGGTCCTAGCGGGGGGACCGACGAGCAGTACTTC. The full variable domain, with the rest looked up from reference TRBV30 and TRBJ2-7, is SQTIHQWPATLVQPVGSPLSLECTVEGTSNPNLYWYRQAAGRGLQLLFYSVGIGQISSEVPQNLSASRPQDRQFILSSKKLLLSDSGFYLCAWSGPSGGTDEQYFGPGTRLTVT.

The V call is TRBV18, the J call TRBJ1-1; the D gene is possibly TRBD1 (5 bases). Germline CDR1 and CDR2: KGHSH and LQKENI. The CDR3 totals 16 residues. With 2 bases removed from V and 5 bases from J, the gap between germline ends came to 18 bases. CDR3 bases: TGTGCCAGCTCACCAGAGGCCAGGGAAGTAAGAACTGAAGCTTTCTTT. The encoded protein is CASSPEAREVRTEAFF.

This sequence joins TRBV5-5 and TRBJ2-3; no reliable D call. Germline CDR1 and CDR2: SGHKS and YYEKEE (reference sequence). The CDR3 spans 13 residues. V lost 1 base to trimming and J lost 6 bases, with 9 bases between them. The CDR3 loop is CASSLSSLDTQYF. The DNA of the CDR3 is TGTGCCAGCAGCTTGAGTAGTTTGGATACGCAGTATTTT.

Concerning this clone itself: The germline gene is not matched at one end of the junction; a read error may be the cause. CDR3 amino acids: CASSFKGETQYF. The CDR3 DNA follows: TGTGCTAGCAGCTTTAAGGGGGAGACCCAGTACTTC. This chain links TRBV7-7 with TRBJ2-5, with TRBD1 as a possible D gene (5 bases). The germline CDR1 and CDR2 sequences are SSHAT and FNYEAQ (reference sequence). This CDR3 spans 12 amino acids. Full variable domain (remainder filled in from reference TRBV7-7 and TRBJ2-5): GAGVSQSPRYKVTKRGQDVTLRCDPISSHATLYWYQQALGQGPEFLTYFNYEAQPDKSGLPSDRFSAERPEGSISTLTIQRTEQRDSAMYRCASSFKGETQYFGPGTRLLVL.

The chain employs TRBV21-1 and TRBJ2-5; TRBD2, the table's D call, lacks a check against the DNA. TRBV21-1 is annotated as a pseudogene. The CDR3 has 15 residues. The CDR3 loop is CASSKACSFQETQYF. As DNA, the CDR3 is TGTGCCAGCAGCAAAGCGTGTAGCTTTCAAGAGACCCAGTACTTC.

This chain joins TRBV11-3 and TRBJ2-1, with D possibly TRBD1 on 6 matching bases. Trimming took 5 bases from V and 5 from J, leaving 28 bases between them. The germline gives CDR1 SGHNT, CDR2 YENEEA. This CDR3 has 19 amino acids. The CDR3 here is CASSHNFGFMGAGNNEQFF. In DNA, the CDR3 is TGTGCCAGCAGCCATAACTTCGGTTTTATGGGGGCCGGGAACAATGAGCAGTTCTTC.

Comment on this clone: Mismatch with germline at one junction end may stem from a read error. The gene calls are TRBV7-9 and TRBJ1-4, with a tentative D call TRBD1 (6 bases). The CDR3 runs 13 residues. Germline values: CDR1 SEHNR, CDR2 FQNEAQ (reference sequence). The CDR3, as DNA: TGTGCCAGCGGCTTGGGGGCCGGTGAAAAACTGTTTTTT. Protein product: CASGLGAGEKLFF.